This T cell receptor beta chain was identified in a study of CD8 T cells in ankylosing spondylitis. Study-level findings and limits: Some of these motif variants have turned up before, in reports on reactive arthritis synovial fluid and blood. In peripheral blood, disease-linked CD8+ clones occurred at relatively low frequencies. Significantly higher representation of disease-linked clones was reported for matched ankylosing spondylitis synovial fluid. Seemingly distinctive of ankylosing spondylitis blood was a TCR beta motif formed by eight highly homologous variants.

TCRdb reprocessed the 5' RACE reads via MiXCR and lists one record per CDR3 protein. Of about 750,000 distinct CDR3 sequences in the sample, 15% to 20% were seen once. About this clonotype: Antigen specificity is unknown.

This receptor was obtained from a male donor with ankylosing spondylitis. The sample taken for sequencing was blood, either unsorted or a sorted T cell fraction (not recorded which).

In DNA form, the CDR3 reads TGTGCCAGCAGCCAAGAAGAGGGATGGAGCACAGATACGCAGTATTTT. The encoded protein is CASSQEEGWSTDTQYF. The rearrangement joins TRBV4-2 to TRBJ2-3; D possibly corresponds to TRBD2 (5 bases). Trimming left V 0 bases short and J 0 bases short, with 10 bases between. The CDR3 runs to 16 residues. Germline-derived CDR1 and CDR2 are LGHNA and YNFKEQ.